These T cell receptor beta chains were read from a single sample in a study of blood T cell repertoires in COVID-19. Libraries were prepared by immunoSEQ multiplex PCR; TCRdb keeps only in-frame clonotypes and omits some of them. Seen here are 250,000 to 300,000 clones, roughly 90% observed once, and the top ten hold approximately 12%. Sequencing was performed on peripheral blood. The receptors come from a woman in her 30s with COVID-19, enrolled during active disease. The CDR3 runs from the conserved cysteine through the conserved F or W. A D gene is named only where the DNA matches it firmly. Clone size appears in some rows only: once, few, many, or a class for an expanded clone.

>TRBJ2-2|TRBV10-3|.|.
CAISVVLPGTPTGELFF
TGTGCCATCAGTGTAGTCCTGCCCGGGACACCCACCGGGGAGCTGTTTTTT
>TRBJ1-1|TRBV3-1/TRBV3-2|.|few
CASSHTALTEAFF
TGTGCCAGCAGCCACACAGCACTCACTGAAGCTTTCTTT
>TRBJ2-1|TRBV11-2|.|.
CASSSLRPKDKGYEQFF
TGTGCCAGCAGCTCCCTGAGACCAAAAGACAAAGGATATGAGCAGTTCTTC
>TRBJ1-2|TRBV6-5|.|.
CASSSTLWQAYGYTF
TGTGCCAGCAGTTCCACCCTTTGGCAGGCCTATGGCTACACCTTC
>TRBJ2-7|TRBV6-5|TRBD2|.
CASSDGLAGPYEQYF
TGTGCCAGCTCTGATGGGCTAGCGGGACCCTACGAGCAGTACTTC
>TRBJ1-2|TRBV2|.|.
CASSGGRDYGYTF
TGTGCCAGCAGTGGCGGCAGGGACTATGGCTACACCTTC
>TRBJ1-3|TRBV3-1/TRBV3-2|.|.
CASSQGYSSGNTIYF
TGTGCCAGCAGCCAGGGCTACAGCTCTGGAAACACCATATATTTT
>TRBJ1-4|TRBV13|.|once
CASSVSIGGREKLFF
TGTGCCAGCAGCGTCTCAATAGGGGGTCGCGAAAAACTGTTTTTT
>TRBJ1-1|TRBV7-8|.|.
CASSISRRTEAFF
TGTGCCAGCAGCATATCGAGGAGAACTGAAGCTTTCTTT
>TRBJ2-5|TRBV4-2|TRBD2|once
CASSQEGGTRKTQYF
TGTGCCAGCAGCCAAGAAGGCGGGACTAGGAAGACCCAGTACTTC
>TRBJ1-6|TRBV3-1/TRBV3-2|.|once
CASSPFDNSPLHF
TGTGCCAGCAGCCCCTTTGATAATTCACCCCTCCACTTT
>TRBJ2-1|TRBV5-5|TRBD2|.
CASSPAGESYNEQFF
TGTGCCAGCAGCCCCGCGGGAGAATCTTACAATGAGCAGTTCTTC
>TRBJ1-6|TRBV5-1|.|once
CASSLTQSGGKHSPLHF
TGCGCCAGCAGCTTGACTCAATCGGGGGGGAAACATTCACCCCTCCACTTT
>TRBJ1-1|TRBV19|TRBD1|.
CASSPDRAAEAFF
TGTGCCAGTAGTCCTGACAGGGCAGCTGAAGCTTTCTTT
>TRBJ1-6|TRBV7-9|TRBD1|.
CASSLGQGARSPLHF
TGTGCCAGCAGCCTGGGACAGGGGGCAAGGTCACCCCTCCACTTT
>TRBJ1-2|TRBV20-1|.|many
CGGGRDYGYTF
TGCGGTGGGGGGCGCGACTATGGCTACACCTTC
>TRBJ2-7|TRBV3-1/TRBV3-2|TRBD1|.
CASSDRGPYEQYF
TGTGCCAGCAGCGACAGGGGTCCCTACGAGCAGTACTTC
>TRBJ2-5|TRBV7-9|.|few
CASSPWAAETQYF
TGTGCCAGCAGTCCTTGGGCAGCAGAGACCCAGTACTTC
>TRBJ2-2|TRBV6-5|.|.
CAYALSANTGELFF
TGTGCCTATGCATTAAGCGCGAACACCGGGGAGCTGTTTTTT
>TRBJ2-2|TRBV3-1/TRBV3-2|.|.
CASRPRELNSDTGELFF
TGTGCCAGCAGGCCCAGGGAATTGAATTCGGACACCGGGGAGCTGTTTTTT
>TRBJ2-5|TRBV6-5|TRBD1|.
CASRSGTEETQYF
TGTGCCAGCAGGTCCGGGACAGAAGAGACCCAGTACTTC
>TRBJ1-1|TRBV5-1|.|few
CASSPPGGGTEAFF
TGCGCCAGCAGCCCCCCGGGGGGTGGGACTGAAGCTTTCTTT
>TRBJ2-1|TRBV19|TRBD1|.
CASSHFWDRNYNEQFF
TGTGCCAGTAGTCATTTCTGGGACAGAAACTACAATGAGCAGTTCTTC
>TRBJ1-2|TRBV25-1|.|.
CASRRQNYGYTF
TGTGCCAGCAGACGACAGAACTATGGCTACACCTTC
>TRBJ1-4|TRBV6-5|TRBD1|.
CASRPQGAANEKLFF
TGTGCCAGCAGACCTCAGGGGGCGGCTAATGAAAAACTGTTTTTT
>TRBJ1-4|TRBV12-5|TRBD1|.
CASGPGQPNEKLFF
TGTGCTAGTGGTCCGGGACAGCCTAATGAAAAACTGTTTTTT
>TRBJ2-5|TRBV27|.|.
CASKPLTSRETQYF
TGTGCCAGCAAACCCCTAACTAGTAGAGAGACCCAGTACTTC
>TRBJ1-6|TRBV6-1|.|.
CASSEGGARHSPLHF
TGTGCCAGCAGTGAGGGGGGGGCGAGACATTCACCCCTCCACTTT
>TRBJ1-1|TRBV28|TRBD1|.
CASSFTQGETEAFF
TGTGCCAGCAGTTTTACCCAGGGGGAGACTGAAGCTTTCTTT
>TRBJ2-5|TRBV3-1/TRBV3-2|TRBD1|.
CASSLRTGQETQYF
TGTGCCAGCAGCCTGCGGACAGGGCAAGAGACCCAGTACTTC
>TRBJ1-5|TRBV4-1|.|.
CASSPRDVEENQPQHF
TGCGCCAGCAGCCCGCGCGATGTCGAAGAAAATCAGCCCCAGCATTTT
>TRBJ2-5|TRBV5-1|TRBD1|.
CASSLAGTGGAGETQYF
TGCGCCAGCAGCTTGGCCGGGACAGGGGGCGCTGGGGAGACCCAGTACTTC
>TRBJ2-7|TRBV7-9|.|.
CASSLGEYSYEQYF
TGTGCCAGCAGCTTAGGAGAGTATTCCTACGAGCAGTACTTC
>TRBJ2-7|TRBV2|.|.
CASRQGYEQYF
TGTGCCAGCAGGCAGGGTTACGAGCAGTACTTC
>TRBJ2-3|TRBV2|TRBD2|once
CASSPQRGGRADTQYF
TGTGCCAGCAGTCCTCAGCGGGGGGGCCGAGCAGATACGCAGTATTTT
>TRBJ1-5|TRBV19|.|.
CASRGGGNEKHF
TGTGCCAGTAGGGGAGGGGGGAATGAAAAGCATTTT
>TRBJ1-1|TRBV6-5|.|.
CASSYSRGQGSFF
TGTGCCAGCAGTTACTCGAGGGGTCAGGGGTCTTTCTTT